This T cell receptor (beta chain) is from a study of graft-versus-host responses after intestinal transplantation. Study-level information: Recipients across the board were started on anti-thymocyte globulin induction, then kept on tacrolimus and steroids for approximately three years. Study-wide points: Some GvH clones were seen earlier in gut or blood, suggesting intestinal origin. Levels of circulating GvH clones at their peak were associated with early post-transplant HvG declines.

Sequencing used immunoSEQ multiplex PCR; TCRdb keeps in-frame clones, though not all of them. Of about 100,000 clones detected, less than 90% appear once; the ten largest clones hold about 0.93%. V lost 8 bases and J lost 5, with 13 bases in between. The CDR3 spans 13 residues. Germline lookup yields CDR1 MNHNS and CDR2 SASEGT. Details on this clone: Antigen specificity is unknown.

The sample here was unstimulated CD4+ T cells sorted from spleen or lymph node cells, taken before transplant. The sequence derives from a human donor who was the organ donor for an intestinal transplant. This chain joins TRBV6-1 and TRBJ1-5, with TRBD1 as a possible D gene (6 bases). CDR3 protein: CASVGQSYQPQHF. The CDR3 region has the DNA TGTGCCAGCGTGGGACAATCCTATCAGCCCCAGCATTTT.